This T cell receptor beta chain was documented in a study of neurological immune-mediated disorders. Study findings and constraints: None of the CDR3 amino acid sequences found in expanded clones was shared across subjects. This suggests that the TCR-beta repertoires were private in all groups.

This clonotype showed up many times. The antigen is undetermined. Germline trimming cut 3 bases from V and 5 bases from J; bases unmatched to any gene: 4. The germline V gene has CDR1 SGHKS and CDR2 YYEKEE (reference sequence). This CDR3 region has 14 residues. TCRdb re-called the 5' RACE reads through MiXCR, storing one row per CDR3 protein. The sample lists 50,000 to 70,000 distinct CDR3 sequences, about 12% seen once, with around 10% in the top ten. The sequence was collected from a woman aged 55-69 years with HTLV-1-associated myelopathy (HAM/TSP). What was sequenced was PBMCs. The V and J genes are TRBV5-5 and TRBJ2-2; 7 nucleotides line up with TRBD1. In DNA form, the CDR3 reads TGTGCCAGCAGCTCCCAGACAGGGACCGGGGAGCTGTTTTTT. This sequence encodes CASSSQTGTGELFF.